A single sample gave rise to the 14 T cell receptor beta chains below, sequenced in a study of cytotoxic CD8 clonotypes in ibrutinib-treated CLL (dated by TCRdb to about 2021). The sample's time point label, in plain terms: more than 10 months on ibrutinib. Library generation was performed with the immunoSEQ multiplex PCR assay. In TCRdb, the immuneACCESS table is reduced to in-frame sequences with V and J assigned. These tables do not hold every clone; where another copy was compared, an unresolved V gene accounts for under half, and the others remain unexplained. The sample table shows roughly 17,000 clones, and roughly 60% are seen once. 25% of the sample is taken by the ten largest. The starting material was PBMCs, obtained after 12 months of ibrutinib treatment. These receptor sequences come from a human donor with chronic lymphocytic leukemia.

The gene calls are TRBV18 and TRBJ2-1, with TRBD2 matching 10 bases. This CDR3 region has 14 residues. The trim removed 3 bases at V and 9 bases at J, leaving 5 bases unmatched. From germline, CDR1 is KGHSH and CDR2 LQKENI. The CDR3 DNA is TGTGCCAGCTCACCCACCCAGCGGGAGGGTGAGCAGTTCTTC. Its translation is CASSPTQREGEQFF.

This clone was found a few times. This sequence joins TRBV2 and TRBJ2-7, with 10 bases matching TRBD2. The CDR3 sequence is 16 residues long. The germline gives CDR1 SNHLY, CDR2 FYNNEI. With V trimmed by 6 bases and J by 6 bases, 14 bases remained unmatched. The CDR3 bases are TGTGCCAGCAGGAAATCCTCTAGCGGGAGCACCTCCGAGCAGTACTTC. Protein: CASRKSSSGSTSEQYF.

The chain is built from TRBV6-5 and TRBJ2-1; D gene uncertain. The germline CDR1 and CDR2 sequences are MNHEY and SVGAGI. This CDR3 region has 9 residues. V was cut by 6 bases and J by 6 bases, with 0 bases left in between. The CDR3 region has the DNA TGTGCCAGCAGCAATGAGCAGTTCTTC. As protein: CASSNEQFF.

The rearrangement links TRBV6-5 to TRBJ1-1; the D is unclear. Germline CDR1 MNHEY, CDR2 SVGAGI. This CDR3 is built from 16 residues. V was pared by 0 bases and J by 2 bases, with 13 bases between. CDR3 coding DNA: TGTGCCAGCAGTTACTCGACAACTCAACGAAACACTGAAGCTTTCTTT. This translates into CASSYSTTQRNTEAFF.

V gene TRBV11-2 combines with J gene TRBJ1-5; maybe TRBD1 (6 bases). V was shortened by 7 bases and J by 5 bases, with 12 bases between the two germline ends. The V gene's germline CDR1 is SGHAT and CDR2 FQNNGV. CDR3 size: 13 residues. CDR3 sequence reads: CASTQGGDQPQHF. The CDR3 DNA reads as TGTGCCAGCACCCAAGGGGGGGATCAGCCCCAGCATTTT.

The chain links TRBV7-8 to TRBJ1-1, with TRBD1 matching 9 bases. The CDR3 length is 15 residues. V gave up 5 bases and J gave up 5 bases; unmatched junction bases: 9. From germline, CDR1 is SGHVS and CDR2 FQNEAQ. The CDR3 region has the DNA TGTGCCAGCAGCAACCCGTACAGGGGGCGGACTGAAGCTTTCTTT. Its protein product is CASSNPYRGRTEAFF.

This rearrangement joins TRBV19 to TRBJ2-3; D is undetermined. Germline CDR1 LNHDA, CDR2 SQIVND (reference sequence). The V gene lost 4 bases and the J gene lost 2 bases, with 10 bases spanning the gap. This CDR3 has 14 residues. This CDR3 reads CASSNLRYTDTQYF. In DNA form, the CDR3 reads TGTGCCAGTAGTAACCTGCGGTACACAGATACGCAGTATTTT.

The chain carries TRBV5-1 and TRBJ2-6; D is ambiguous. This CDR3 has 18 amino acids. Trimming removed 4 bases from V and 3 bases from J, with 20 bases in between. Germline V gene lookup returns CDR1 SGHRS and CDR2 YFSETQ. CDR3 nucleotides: TGCGCCAGCAGCCGGATGGACGGGTGGCTTAGTGGGGCCAACGTCCTGACTTTC. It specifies CASSRMDGWLSGANVLTF.

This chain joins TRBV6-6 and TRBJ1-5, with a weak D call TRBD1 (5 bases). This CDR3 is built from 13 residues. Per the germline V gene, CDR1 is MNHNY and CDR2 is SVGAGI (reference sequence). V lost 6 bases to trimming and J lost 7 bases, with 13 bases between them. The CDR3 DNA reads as TGTGCCAGCAGCTCCGCCGGGGACCAGCCCCAGCATTTT. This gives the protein CASSSAGDQPQHF.

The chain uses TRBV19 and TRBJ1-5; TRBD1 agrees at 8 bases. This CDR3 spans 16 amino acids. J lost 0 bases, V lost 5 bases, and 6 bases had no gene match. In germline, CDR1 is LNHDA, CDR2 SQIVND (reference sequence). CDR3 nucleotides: TGTGCCAGTAGTGCGGTACAGGGGGTTAGCAATCAGCCCCAGCATTTT. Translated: CASSAVQGVSNQPQHF. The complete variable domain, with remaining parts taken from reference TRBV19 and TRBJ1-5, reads DGGITQSPKYLFRKEGQNVTLSCEQNLNHDAMYWYRQDPGQGLRLIYYSQIVNDFQKGDIAEGYSVSREKKESFPLTVTSAQKNPTAFYLCASSAVQGVSNQPQHFGDGTRLSIL.

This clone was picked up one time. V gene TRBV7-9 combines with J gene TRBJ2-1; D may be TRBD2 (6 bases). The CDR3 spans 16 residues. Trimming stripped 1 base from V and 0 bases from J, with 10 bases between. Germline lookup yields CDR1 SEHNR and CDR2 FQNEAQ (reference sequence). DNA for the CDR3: TGTGCCAGCAGCTTAGGTCTAGCGAGCTCCTACAATGAGCAGTTCTTC. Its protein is CASSLGLASSYNEQFF.

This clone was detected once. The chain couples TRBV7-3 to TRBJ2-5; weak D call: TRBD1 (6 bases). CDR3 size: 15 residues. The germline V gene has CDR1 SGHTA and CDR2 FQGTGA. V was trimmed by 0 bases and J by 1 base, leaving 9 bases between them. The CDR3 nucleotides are TGTGCCAGCAGCTTAACGGGGACACTCCAAGAGACCCAGTACTTC. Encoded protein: CASSLTGTLQETQYF.

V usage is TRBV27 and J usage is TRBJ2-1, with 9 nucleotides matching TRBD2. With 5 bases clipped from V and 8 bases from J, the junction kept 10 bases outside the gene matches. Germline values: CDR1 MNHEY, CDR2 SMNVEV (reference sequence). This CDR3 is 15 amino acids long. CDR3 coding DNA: TGTGCCAGCAGTGCCCTGGTAGCGGGAGAACATGAGCAGTTCTTC. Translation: CASSALVAGEHEQFF.

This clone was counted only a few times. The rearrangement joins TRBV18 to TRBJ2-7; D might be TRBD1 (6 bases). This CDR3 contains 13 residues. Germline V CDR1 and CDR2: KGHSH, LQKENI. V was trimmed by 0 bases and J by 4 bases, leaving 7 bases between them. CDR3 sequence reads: CASSPPGQYEQYF. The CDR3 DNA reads TGTGCCAGCTCACCACCCGGACAGTACGAGCAGTACTTC.